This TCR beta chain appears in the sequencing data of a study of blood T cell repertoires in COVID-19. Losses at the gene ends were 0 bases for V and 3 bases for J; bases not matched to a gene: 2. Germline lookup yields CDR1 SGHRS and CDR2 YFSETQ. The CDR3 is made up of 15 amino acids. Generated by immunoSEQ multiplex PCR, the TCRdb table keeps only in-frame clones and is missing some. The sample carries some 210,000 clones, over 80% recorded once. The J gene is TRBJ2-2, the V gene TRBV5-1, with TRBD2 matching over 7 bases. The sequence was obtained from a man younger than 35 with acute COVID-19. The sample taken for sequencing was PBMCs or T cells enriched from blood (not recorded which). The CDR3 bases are TGCGCCAGCAGCTTGGTGGCGGGAGACACCGGGGAGCTGTTTTTT. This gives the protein CASSLVAGDTGELFF.